These T cell receptor beta chains were read from a single sample in a study of blood T cell repertoires in COVID-19. TCRdb keeps only in-frame clones here, not all; method: immunoSEQ multiplex PCR. The sample has more than 110,000 clones; under 85% are singletons. Sequenced: peripheral blood. All receptors come from a human donor in a cohort sampled during active COVID-19. Both conserved end residues are part of each CDR3. Each record gives: V gene, J gene, clone size, D gene, CDR3 protein, CDR3 DNA. A D gene is named only where the DNA matches it firmly. The size field is filled for only some rows; it gives once, few, many or a size class.

v_gene: TRBV3-1/TRBV3-2
j_gene: TRBJ1-1
abundance: -
d_gene: -
CDR3aa: CASSTRAEAFF
CDR3nt: TGTGCCAGCAGTACTAGGGCTGAAGCTTTCTTT

v_gene: TRBV27
j_gene: TRBJ2-3
abundance: -
d_gene: -
CDR3aa: CASIDNSDTQYF
CDR3nt: TGTGCCAGCATTGATAACTCAGATACGCAGTATTTT

v_gene: TRBV16
j_gene: TRBJ2-1
abundance: -
d_gene: -
CDR3aa: CASSQSRIHSYNEQFF
CDR3nt: TGTGCCAGCAGCCAAAGCAGGATTCACTCCTACAATGAGCAGTTCTTC

v_gene: TRBV29-1
j_gene: TRBJ2-7
abundance: -
d_gene: -
CDR3aa: CSVVGQTYEQYF
CDR3nt: TGCAGCGTTGTAGGACAGACCTACGAGCAGTACTTC

v_gene: TRBV7-2
j_gene: TRBJ2-2
abundance: -
d_gene: -
CDR3aa: CASSRTANTGELFF
CDR3nt: TGTGCCAGCAGCAGGACAGCGAACACCGGGGAGCTGTTTTTT

v_gene: TRBV12-3/TRBV12-4
j_gene: TRBJ2-2
abundance: -
d_gene: TRBD1
CDR3aa: CASRDRNTGELFF
CDR3nt: TGTGCCAGCCGGGACAGGAACACCGGGGAGCTGTTTTTT

v_gene: TRBV6-5
j_gene: TRBJ1-3
abundance: -
d_gene: -
CDR3aa: CASRPGIPGNTIYF
CDR3nt: TGTGCCAGCAGGCCAGGGATCCCTGGAAACACCATATATTTT

v_gene: TRBV7-2
j_gene: TRBJ2-6
abundance: once
d_gene: TRBD1
CDR3aa: CASSSRTGIFGANVLTF
CDR3nt: TGTGCCAGCAGCTCGAGGACAGGGATTTTTGGGGCCAACGTCCTGACTTTC

v_gene: TRBV5-1
j_gene: TRBJ2-7
abundance: -
d_gene: -
CDR3aa: CASSLAAGDYEQYF
CDR3nt: TGCGCCAGCAGCTTGGCGGCAGGGGACTACGAGCAGTACTTC

v_gene: TRBV5-1
j_gene: TRBJ2-3
abundance: -
d_gene: TRBD2
CDR3aa: CASSHGGSWGADTQYF
CDR3nt: TGCGCCAGCAGCCACGGGGGGTCTTGGGGCGCAGATACGCAGTATTTT

v_gene: TRBV4-2
j_gene: TRBJ2-3
abundance: -
d_gene: TRBD2
CDR3aa: CASSQTSGGATTDTQYF
CDR3nt: TGTGCCAGCAGCCAAACAAGCGGGGGGGCAACCACAGATACGCAGTATTTT

v_gene: TRBV7-2
j_gene: TRBJ2-7
abundance: few
d_gene: TRBD2
CDR3aa: CASSSPSGGVPGEQYF
CDR3nt: TGTGCCAGCAGCTCCCCTAGCGGGGGGGTCCCAGGGGAGCAGTACTTC

v_gene: TRBV18
j_gene: TRBJ2-5
abundance: -
d_gene: -
CDR3aa: CASSPPTGQGTQYF
CDR3nt: TGTGCCAGCTCACCACCAACAGGGCAGGGGACCCAGTACTTC

v_gene: TRBV14
j_gene: TRBJ1-1
abundance: -
d_gene: -
CDR3aa: CASSQDGGRTEAFF
CDR3nt: TGTGCCAGCAGCCAAGATGGGGGGAGGACTGAAGCTTTCTTT

v_gene: TRBV19
j_gene: TRBJ1-1
abundance: -
d_gene: TRBD1
CDR3aa: CASSKQLTGRVDTEAFF
CDR3nt: TGTGCCAGTAGTAAACAACTGACAGGGCGAGTAGACACTGAAGCTTTCTTT

v_gene: TRBV10-2
j_gene: TRBJ2-7
abundance: -
d_gene: -
CDR3aa: CASRDSDGREQYF
CDR3nt: TGCGCCAGCAGGGACTCCGACGGTCGGGAGCAGTACTTC

v_gene: TRBV5-4
j_gene: TRBJ2-3
abundance: once
d_gene: -
CDR3aa: CASSSRRLDTQYF
CDR3nt: TGTGCCAGCAGCTCGCGGCGCCTGGATACGCAGTATTTT

v_gene: TRBV29-1
j_gene: TRBJ2-7
abundance: -
d_gene: -
CDR3aa: CSVYTRASYEQYF
CDR3nt: TGCAGCGTTTATACACGTGCCTCCTACGAGCAGTACTTC

v_gene: TRBV19
j_gene: TRBJ1-4
abundance: -
d_gene: TRBD1
CDR3aa: CASQRQGSAEKLFF
CDR3nt: TGTGCCAGTCAAAGACAGGGTTCGGCTGAAAAACTGTTTTTT

v_gene: TRBV7-2
j_gene: TRBJ2-5
abundance: -
d_gene: -
CDR3aa: CASSSARSGGQETQYF
CDR3nt: TGTGCCAGCAGCTCCGCAAGGTCCGGGGGTCAAGAGACCCAGTACTTC

v_gene: TRBV19
j_gene: TRBJ1-2
abundance: once
d_gene: -
CDR3aa: CVSSIDIGGSGYTF
CDR3nt: TGTGTCAGTAGTATCGACATCGGGGGTAGTGGCTACACCTTC

v_gene: TRBV6-5
j_gene: TRBJ1-1
abundance: -
d_gene: -
CDR3aa: CASRGAREVSEAFF
CDR3nt: TGTGCCAGCAGGGGGGCTCGCGAGGTCTCTGAAGCTTTCTTT

v_gene: TRBV4-3
j_gene: TRBJ1-2
abundance: -
d_gene: -
CDR3aa: CASSQVLGGIYGYTF
CDR3nt: TGCGCCAGCAGCCAAGTTCTGGGGGGGATCTATGGCTACACCTTC

v_gene: TRBV7-8
j_gene: TRBJ1-4
abundance: -
d_gene: TRBD1
CDR3aa: CASSSGTGGEKLFF
CDR3nt: TGTGCCAGCAGCTCCGGGACAGGGGGTGAAAAACTGTTTTTT

v_gene: TRBV18
j_gene: TRBJ2-5
abundance: -
d_gene: TRBD2
CDR3aa: CASSPGGTRETQYF
CDR3nt: TGTGCCAGCTCACCCGGGGGGACGCGAGAGACCCAGTACTTC

v_gene: TRBV6-2/TRBV6-3
j_gene: TRBJ2-1
abundance: -
d_gene: TRBD2
CDR3aa: CASSYSLGGGRRAEQFF
CDR3nt: TGTGCCAGCAGTTACTCCCTTGGCGGGGGGCGCAGGGCTGAGCAGTTCTTC

v_gene: TRBV4-2
j_gene: TRBJ2-3
abundance: -
d_gene: -
CDR3aa: CASSQVIRGWVTQYF
CDR3nt: TGTGCCAGCAGCCAAGTCATTCGGGGGTGGGTCACGCAGTATTTT

v_gene: TRBV28
j_gene: TRBJ2-1
abundance: -
d_gene: -
CDR3aa: CASTSSYNEQFF
CDR3nt: TGTGCCAGCACCAGCTCCTACAATGAGCAGTTCTTC